Listed below are T cell receptor beta chains from one sample, sequenced in a study of T-cell memory formation after mild COVID-19. TCRdb itself ran the 5' RACE reads through MiXCR, one entry per CDR3 protein. The sample contains hundreds of thousands of distinct CDR3 sequences, under 20% of which appear only once. The specimen sequenced was PBMCs or a T cell subset sorted from them (not recorded which). These receptors originate from a man between 18 and 35 years old who had mild COVID-19 (a few samples of this study predate the infection). Cell type and time point are not known. CDR3s include the opening cysteine and the closing phenylalanine or tryptophan. The D gene is left open where the match is weak. Rows give clone size only sometimes, using once, few, many, or a class for an expanded clone.

V gene	J gene	clone size	D gene	CDR3 protein	CDR3 DNA
TRBV11-1	TRBJ2-1	NA	NA	CASSLARAGSYNEQFF	TGTGCCAGCAGCTTAGCGCGGGCAGGGTCCTACAATGAGCAGTTCTTC
TRBV4-1	TRBJ1-1	NA	NA	CASSQSRGDTEAFF	TGCGCCAGCAGCCAGTCGAGGGGTGACACTGAAGCTTTCTTT
TRBV29-1	TRBJ2-2	NA	NA	CSVEIANTGELFF	TGCAGCGTCGAGATCGCGAACACCGGGGAGCTGTTTTTT
TRBV6-1	TRBJ1-4	NA	NA	CATNRDRFNEKLFF	TGTGCCACCAACCGGGACCGTTTTAATGAAAAACTGTTTTTT
TRBV12-3/TRBV12-4	TRBJ1-2	NA	NA	CASSIHSYGYTF	TGTGCCAGCAGTATACACAGCTATGGCTACACCTTC
TRBV11-2	TRBJ2-5	few	NA	CASSQGWQETQYF	TGTGCCAGCAGCCAGGGATGGCAAGAGACCCAGTACTTC
TRBV25-1	TRBJ1-2	few	NA	CASSENRAQGYTF	TGTGCCAGCAGTGAGAACCGGGCCCAGGGCTACACCTTC
TRBV7-2	TRBJ2-3	few	NA	CASSLQDDTQYF	TGTGCCAGCAGCTTGCAGGACGATACGCAGTATTTT
TRBV27	TRBJ1-2	few	TRBD1	CASSLRDRDTGYTF	TGTGCCAGCAGTCTACGGGACAGGGATACTGGCTACACCTTC
TRBV15	TRBJ1-5	NA	TRBD1	CATSTATGGRGQPQHF	TGTGCCACCAGCACCGCTACAGGGGGCAGGGGACAGCCCCAGCATTTT
TRBV28	TRBJ1-5	few	TRBD1	CASSQGAVAFFRGQPQHF	TGTGCCAGCAGCCAGGGGGCAGTGGCTTTTTTTAGGGGTCAGCCCCAGCATTTT
TRBV6-6	TRBJ1-4	NA	NA	CASSLPQGRIDEKLFF	TGTGCCAGCAGCCTCCCCCAGGGGAGGATTGATGAAAAACTGTTTTTT
TRBV11-2	TRBJ2-1	few	TRBD2	CARSLSSGADEQFF	TGTGCCAGAAGCTTGTCTAGCGGGGCGGATGAGCAGTTCTTC
TRBV12-3/TRBV12-4	TRBJ2-3	few	NA	CASRRGRDTQYF	TGTGCCAGCAGGCGAGGGAGGGATACGCAGTATTTT
TRBV6-5	TRBJ2-3	many	NA	CASSYGDISTDTQYF	TGTGCCAGCAGTTACGGGGATATCAGCACAGATACGCAGTATTTT
TRBV4-3	TRBJ1-2	NA	TRBD1	CASSQGTGGFGYTF	TGCGCCAGCAGCCAAGGGACAGGGGGTTTTGGCTACACCTTC
TRBV6-2/TRBV6-3	TRBJ2-1	NA	NA	CASSYLRGGISYEQFF	TGTGCCAGCAGTTACCTCCGGGGCGGTATAAGCTATGAGCAGTTCTTC
TRBV4-3	TRBJ1-2	few	TRBD1	CASSQDGRKDREVYGYTF	TGCGCCAGCAGCCAAGATGGGAGAAAGGACAGGGAGGTCTATGGCTACACCTTC
TRBV7-7	TRBJ1-1	NA	NA	CASRQNRTPVNTEAFF	TGTGCCAGCAGGCAAAACAGGACTCCGGTGAACACTGAAGCTTTCTTT
TRBV5-1	TRBJ2-4	NA	NA	CASHSGTTLAKNIQYF	TGCGCCAGCCATAGCGGTACAACACTAGCCAAAAACATTCAGTACTTC
TRBV24-1	TRBJ2-3	NA	TRBD2	CATSGREGADTQYF	TGTGCCACCAGTGGTCGGGAGGGAGCAGATACGCAGTATTTT
TRBV20-1	TRBJ2-7	few	NA	CSARVEPSYEQYF	TGCAGTGCTAGAGTAGAACCCTCCTACGAGCAGTACTTC
TRBV7-8	TRBJ2-1	NA	NA	CASSLRTNYNEQFF	TGTGCCAGCAGCTTAAGGACCAATTACAATGAGCAGTTCTTC
TRBV29-1	TRBJ2-3	few	NA	CSVALASHSTDTQYF	TGCAGCGTTGCCTTGGCTTCCCATAGCACAGATACGCAGTATTTT
TRBV4-3	TRBJ1-2	NA	TRBD1	CASSQERDRAFDGYTF	TGCGCCAGCAGCCAAGAGAGGGACAGGGCGTTCGATGGCTACACCTTC
TRBV7-6	TRBJ2-4	few	TRBD1	CASSPRTGGFTKNIQYF	TGTGCCAGCAGCCCAAGGACAGGGGGCTTTACCAAAAACATTCAGTACTTC
TRBV7-9	TRBJ1-6	NA	NA	CASSLAGTYSPLHF	TGTGCCAGCAGCTTAGCGGGGACCTATTCACCCCTCCACTTT
TRBV15	TRBJ2-5	NA	TRBD1	CATSRDRGQTQYF	TGTGCCACCAGCAGAGACAGGGGGCAGACCCAGTACTTC
TRBV12-3/TRBV12-4	TRBJ1-5	few	NA	CASSLGPGRNQPQHF	TGTGCCAGCAGTTTAGGGCCGGGGAGAAATCAGCCCCAGCATTTT
TRBV20-1	TRBJ2-7	NA	TRBD2	CSAGLAGTYEQYF	TGCAGTGCTGGACTAGCGGGGACCTACGAGCAGTACTTC
TRBV5-1	TRBJ2-5	NA	TRBD2	CASSFQGGAGYLETQYF	TGCGCCAGCAGCTTCCAGGGAGGGGCAGGTTATTTGGAGACCCAGTACTTC
TRBV20-1	TRBJ2-3	NA	TRBD2	CSAWTRWGVTDTQYF	TGCAGTGCTTGGACTAGATGGGGGGTCACAGATACGCAGTATTTT
TRBV9	TRBJ2-1	few	NA	CASSVEPWLSGNEQFF	TGTGCCAGCAGCGTAGAGCCGTGGCTGAGTGGCAATGAGCAGTTCTTC
TRBV20-1	TRBJ2-6	many	NA	CSATGTVLSSGANVLTF	TGCAGTGCGACCGGGACGGTCCTTAGCTCTGGGGCCAACGTCCTGACTTTC
TRBV10-3	TRBJ2-5	few	TRBD1	CASRDRQETQYF	TGTGCCAGCCGGGACAGACAAGAGACCCAGTACTTC
TRBV12-3/TRBV12-4	TRBJ1-2	many	NA	CASSLEQSYGYTF	TGTGCCAGCAGTTTAGAACAGAGCTATGGCTACACCTTC
TRBV5-1	TRBJ2-5	many	TRBD2	CASSPVTGGEETQYF	TGCGCCAGCAGCCCCGTAACGGGGGGGGAAGAGACCCAGTACTTC
TRBV5-1	TRBJ2-5	few	TRBD1	CASAGTEETQYF	TGCGCCAGTGCCGGGACAGAAGAGACCCAGTACTTC
TRBV2	TRBJ1-1	many	TRBD1	CASSGSGGEAFF	TGTGCCAGCAGTGGTTCAGGGGGCGAAGCTTTCTTT
TRBV6-5	TRBJ2-1	few	NA	CASSYSTVNHEQFF	TGTGCCAGCAGTTACTCGACGGTTAACCATGAGCAGTTCTTC